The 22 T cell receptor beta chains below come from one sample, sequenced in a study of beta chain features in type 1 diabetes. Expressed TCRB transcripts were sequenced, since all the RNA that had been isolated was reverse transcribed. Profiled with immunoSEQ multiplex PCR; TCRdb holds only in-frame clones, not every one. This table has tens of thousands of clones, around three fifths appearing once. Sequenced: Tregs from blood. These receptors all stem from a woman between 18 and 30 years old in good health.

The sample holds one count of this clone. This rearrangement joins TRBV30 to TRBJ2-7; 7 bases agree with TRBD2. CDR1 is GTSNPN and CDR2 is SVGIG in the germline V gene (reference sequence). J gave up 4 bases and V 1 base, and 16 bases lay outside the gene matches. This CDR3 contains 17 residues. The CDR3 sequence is CAWSGASGRTPYYEQYF. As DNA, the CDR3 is TGTGCCTGGAGTGGCGCTAGCGGAAGAACGCCTTATTACGAGCAGTACTTC.

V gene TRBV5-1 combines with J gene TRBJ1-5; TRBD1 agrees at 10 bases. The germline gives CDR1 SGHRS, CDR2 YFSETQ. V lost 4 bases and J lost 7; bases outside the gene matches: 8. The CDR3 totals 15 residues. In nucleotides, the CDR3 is TGCGCCAGCAGCCCCGGGACAGGGGCAGAACAGCCCCAGCATTTT. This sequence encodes CASSPGTGAEQPQHF.

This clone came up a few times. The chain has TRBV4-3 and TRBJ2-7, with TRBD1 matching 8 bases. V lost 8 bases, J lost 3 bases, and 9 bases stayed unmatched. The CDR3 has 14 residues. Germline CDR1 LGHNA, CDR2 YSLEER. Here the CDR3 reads CASASGTGVYEQYF. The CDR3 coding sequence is TGCGCCAGCGCCTCCGGGACAGGAGTCTACGAGCAGTACTTC.

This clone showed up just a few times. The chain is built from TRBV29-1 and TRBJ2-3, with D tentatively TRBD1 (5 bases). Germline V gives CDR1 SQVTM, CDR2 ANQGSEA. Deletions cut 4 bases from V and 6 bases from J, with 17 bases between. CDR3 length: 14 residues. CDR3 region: CSVVGAWGADTQYF. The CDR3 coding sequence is TGCAGCGTTGTAGGCGCCTGGGGCGCGGATACGCAGTATTTT.

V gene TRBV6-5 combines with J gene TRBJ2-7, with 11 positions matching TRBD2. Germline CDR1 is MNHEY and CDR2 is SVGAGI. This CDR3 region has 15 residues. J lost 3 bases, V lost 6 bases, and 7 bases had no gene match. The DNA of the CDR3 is TGTGCCAGCAGCTCGGGACTAGCGGCGGTCTACGAGCAGTACTTC. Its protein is CASSSGLAAVYEQYF.

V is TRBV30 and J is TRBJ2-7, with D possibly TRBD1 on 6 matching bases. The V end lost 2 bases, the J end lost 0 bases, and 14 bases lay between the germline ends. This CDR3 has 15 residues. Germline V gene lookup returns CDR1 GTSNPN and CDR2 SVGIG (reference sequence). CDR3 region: CAWSNAQGFSYEQYF. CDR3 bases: TGTGCCTGGAGTAACGCACAGGGCTTCTCCTACGAGCAGTACTTC.

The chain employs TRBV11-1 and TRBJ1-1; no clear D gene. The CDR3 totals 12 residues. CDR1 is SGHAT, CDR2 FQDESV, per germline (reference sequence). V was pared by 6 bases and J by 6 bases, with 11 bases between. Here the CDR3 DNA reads TGTGCCAGCAGGGCAGACATAGCTGAAGCTTTCTTT. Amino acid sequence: CASRADIAEAFF. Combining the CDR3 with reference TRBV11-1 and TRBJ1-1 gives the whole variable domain EAEVAQSPRYKITEKSQAVAFWCDPISGHATLYWYRQILGQGPELLVQFQDESVVDDSQLPKDRFSAERLKGVDSTLKIQPAELGDSAMYLCASRADIAEAFFGQGTRLTVV.

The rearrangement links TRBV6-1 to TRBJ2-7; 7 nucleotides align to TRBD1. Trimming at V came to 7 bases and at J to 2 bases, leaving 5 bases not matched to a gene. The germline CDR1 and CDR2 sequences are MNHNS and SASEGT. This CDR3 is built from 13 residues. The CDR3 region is CASIGTDAYEQYF. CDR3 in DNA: TGTGCCAGCATCGGGACAGACGCCTACGAGCAGTACTTC.

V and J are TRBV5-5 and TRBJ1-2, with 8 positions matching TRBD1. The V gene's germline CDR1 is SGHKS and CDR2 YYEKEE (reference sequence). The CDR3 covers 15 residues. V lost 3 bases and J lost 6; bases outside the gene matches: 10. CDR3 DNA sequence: TGTGCCAGCAGCTCAGGGACAGGAGGATTGGATGGCTACACCTTC. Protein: CASSSGTGGLDGYTF.

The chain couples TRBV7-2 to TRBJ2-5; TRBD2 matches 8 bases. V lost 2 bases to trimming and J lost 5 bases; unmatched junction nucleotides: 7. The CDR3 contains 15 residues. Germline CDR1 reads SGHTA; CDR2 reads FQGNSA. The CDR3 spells CASSLFGLARETQYF. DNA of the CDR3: TGTGCCAGCAGCTTATTCGGACTAGCACGGGAGACCCAGTACTTC.

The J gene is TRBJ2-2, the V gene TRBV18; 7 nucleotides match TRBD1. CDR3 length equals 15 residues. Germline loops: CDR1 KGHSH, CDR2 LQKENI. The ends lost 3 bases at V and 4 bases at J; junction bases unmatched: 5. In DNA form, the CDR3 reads TGTGCCAGCTCACCTGCTAGGACAGGCACCGGGGAGCTGTTTTTT. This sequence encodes CASSPARTGTGELFF.

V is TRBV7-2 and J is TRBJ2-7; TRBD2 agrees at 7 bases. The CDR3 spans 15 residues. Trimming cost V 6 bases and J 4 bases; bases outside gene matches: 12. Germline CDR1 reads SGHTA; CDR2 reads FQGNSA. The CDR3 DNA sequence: TGTGCCAGCAGTTACGCTAGCGGAACAAATTACGAGCAGTACTTC. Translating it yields CASSYASGTNYEQYF.

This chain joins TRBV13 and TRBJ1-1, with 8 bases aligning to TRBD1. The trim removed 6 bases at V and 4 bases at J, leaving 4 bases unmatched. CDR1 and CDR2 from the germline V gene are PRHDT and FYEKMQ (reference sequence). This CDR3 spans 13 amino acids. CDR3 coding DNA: TGTGCCAGCAGGCCAGACAGGGGCACTGAAGCTTTCTTT. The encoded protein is CASRPDRGTEAFF.

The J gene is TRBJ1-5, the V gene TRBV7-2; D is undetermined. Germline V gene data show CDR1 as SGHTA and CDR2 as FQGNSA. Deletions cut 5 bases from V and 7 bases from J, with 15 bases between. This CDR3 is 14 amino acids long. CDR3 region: CASSLSYLGQPQHF. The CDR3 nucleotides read TGTGCCAGCAGCCTCTCCTATTTGGGCCAGCCCCAGCATTTT.

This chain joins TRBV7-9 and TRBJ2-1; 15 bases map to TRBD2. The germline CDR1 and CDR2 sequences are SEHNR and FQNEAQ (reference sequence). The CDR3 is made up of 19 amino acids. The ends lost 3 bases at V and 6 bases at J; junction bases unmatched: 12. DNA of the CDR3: TGTGCCAGCAGCTTGCGGACTAGCGGGAGGGCCCTCCCTTTCAATGAGCAGTTCTTC. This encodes CASSLRTSGRALPFNEQFF.

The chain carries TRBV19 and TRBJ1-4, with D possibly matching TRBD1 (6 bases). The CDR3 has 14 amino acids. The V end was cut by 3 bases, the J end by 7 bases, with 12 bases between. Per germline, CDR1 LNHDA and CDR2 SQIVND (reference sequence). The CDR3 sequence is CASSMWQGIEKLFF. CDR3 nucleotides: TGTGCCAGTAGTATGTGGCAGGGGATTGAAAAACTGTTTTTT. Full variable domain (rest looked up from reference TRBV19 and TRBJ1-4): DGGITQSPKYLFRKEGQNVTLSCEQNLNHDAMYWYRQDPGQGLRLIYYSQIVNDFQKGDIAEGYSVSREKKESFPLTVTSAQKNPTAFYLCASSMWQGIEKLFFGSGTQLSVL.

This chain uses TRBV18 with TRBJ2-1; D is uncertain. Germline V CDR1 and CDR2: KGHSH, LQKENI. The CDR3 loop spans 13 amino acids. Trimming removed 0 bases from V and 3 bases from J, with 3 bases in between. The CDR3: CASSPPSYNEQFF. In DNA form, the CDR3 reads TGTGCCAGCTCACCACCGAGCTACAATGAGCAGTTCTTC.

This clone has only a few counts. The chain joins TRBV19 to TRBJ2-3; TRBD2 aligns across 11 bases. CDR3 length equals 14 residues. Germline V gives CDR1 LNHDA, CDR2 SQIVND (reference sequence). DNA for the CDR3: TGTGCGACCCGGACTAGCGGGAGCACAGATACGCAGTATTTT. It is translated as CATRTSGSTDTQYF.

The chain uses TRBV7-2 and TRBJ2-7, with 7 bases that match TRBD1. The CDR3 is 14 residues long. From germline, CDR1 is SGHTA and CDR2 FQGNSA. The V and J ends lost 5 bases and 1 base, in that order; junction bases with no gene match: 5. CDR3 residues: CASSPQTGSYEQYF. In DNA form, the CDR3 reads TGTGCCAGCAGCCCCCAGACAGGGTCCTACGAGCAGTACTTC.

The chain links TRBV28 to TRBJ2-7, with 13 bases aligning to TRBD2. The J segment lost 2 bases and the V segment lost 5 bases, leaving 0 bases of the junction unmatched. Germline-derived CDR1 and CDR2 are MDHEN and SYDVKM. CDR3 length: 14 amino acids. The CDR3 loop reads CASSTSGRAYEQYF. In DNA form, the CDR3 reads TGTGCCAGCAGTACTAGCGGGAGGGCCTACGAGCAGTACTTC.

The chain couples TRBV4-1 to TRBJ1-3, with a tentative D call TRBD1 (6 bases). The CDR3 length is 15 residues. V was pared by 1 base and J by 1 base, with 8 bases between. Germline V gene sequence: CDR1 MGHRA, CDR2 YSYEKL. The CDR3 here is CASSQGGTSGNTIYF. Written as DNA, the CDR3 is TGCGCCAGCAGCCAAGGGGGGACATCTGGAAACACCATATATTTT.

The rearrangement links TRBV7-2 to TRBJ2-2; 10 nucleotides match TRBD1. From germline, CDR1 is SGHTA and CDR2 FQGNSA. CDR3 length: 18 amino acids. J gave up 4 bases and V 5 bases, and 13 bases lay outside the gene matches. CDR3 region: CASSLPRQGAPGTGELFF. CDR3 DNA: TGTGCCAGCAGCCTCCCCCGACAGGGGGCCCCAGGCACCGGGGAGCTGTTTTTT. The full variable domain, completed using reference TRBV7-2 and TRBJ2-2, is GAGVSQSPSNKVTEKGKDVELRCDPISGHTALYWYRQSLGQGLEFLIYFQGNSAPDKSGLPSDRFSAERTGGSVSTLTIQRTQQEDSAVYLCASSLPRQGAPGTGELFFGEGSRLTVL.